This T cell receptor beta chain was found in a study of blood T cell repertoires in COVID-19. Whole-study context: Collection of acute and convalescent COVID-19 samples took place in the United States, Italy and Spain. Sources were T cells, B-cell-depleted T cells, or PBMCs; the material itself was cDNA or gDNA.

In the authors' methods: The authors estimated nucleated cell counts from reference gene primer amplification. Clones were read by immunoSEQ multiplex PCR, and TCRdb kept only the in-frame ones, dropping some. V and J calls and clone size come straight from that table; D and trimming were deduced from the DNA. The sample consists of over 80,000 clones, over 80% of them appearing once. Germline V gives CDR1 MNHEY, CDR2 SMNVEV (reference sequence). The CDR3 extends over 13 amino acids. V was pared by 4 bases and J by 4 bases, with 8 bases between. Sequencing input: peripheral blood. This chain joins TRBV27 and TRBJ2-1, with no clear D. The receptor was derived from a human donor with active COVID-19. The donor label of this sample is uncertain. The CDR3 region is CASSYSGYNEQFF. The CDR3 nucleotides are TGTGCCAGCAGTTACAGTGGATACAATGAGCAGTTCTTC.